This passage covers 21 T cell receptor beta chains from one sample sequenced in a study of CD8 T cells in Susac syndrome. Random-hexamer reverse transcription was applied to about 0.45 to 1 ug RNA. In TCRdb, the immunoSEQ multiplex PCR reads were re-called with MiXCR into one record per CDR3 protein. The data show some 170,000 distinct CDR3 sequences, roughly 95% seen once. Specimen: CD4+ T cells from PBMCs. The receptors derive from a human donor in good health.

V usage is TRBV6-6 and J usage is TRBJ1-5, with D possibly TRBD1 on 6 matching bases. V lost 5 bases, J lost 7 bases, and 18 bases lay in between. Germline V lookup: CDR1 MNHNY, CDR2 SVGAGI (reference sequence). CDR3 length: 15 residues. For the CDR3, the DNA is TGTGCCAGCAGTAAAGTACAGGGCCAGGGACAGCCCCAGCATTTT. Translation: CASSKVQGQGQPQHF.

The chain links TRBV3-1 to TRBJ2-7; the D is unclear. Germline V CDR1 and CDR2: LGHDT, YNNKEL (reference sequence). Deletions cut 4 bases from V and 6 bases from J, with 13 bases between. The CDR3 runs to 13 residues. For the CDR3, the DNA is TGTGCCAGCAGCCCCGTAGGCTTGAGCGAGCAGTACTTC. Amino acids: CASSPVGLSEQYF.

The rearrangement uses TRBV9 and TRBJ1-1; the D is unclear. There are 13 residues in the CDR3. Trimming removed 1 base from V and 3 bases from J, with 7 bases in between. Germline loops: CDR1 SGDLS, CDR2 YYNGEE. As DNA, the CDR3 is TGTGCCAGCAGCGTACGTTCAGACACTGAAGCTTTCTTT. Its translation: CASSVRSDTEAFF.

V gene TRBV25-1 combines with J gene TRBJ2-7; D is perhaps TRBD2 (6 bases). This CDR3 has 12 residues. Trimming shortened V by 8 bases and J by 4 bases, and 12 bases separated the two germline ends. Germline loops: CDR1 MGHDK, CDR2 SYGVNS. CDR3 region: CASRDWTYEQYF. The CDR3 DNA sequence: TGTGCCAGCCGGGACTGGACTTACGAGCAGTACTTC.

The CDR3 DNA is TGCGCCAGCAGTCAATTTATGGGGGGACAGGGACCCTACGAGCAGTACTTC. This translates into CASSQFMGGQGPYEQYF. The chain uses TRBV23-1 and TRBJ2-7; 9 bases line up with TRBD1. TRBV23-1 qualifies as an ORF whose function is uncertain. The CDR3 is made up of 17 amino acids. The V segment lost 1 base and the J segment 2 bases; nucleotides outside the gene matches: 9.

V usage is TRBV7-9 and J usage is TRBJ2-7, with unresolved D. The CDR3 extends over 15 amino acids. V dropped 7 bases and J dropped 0 bases, with 16 bases sitting between them. Germline V gives CDR1 SEHNR, CDR2 FQNEAQ (reference sequence). CDR3 region: CASTTSGSLSYEQYF. In DNA form, the CDR3 reads TGTGCCAGCACTACTTCCGGGTCTCTCTCCTACGAGCAGTACTTC.

The chain has TRBV28 and TRBJ2-5; TRBD2 matches at 16 bases. The germline V gene has CDR1 MDHEN and CDR2 SYDVKM. The CDR3 runs 16 residues. J lost 6 bases, V lost 6 bases, and 7 bases had no gene match. CDR3 DNA sequence: TGTGCCAGCAGCCCCGGGACTAGCGGGGGGGAGCAGACCCAGTACTTC. This codes for CASSPGTSGGEQTQYF.

In its sample, this clonotype was seen a few times. This chain joins TRBV7-2 and TRBJ1-1, with D possibly being TRBD1 (6 bases). The CDR3 is made up of 13 amino acids. V lost 7 bases and J lost 6, with 15 bases in between. The V gene's germline CDR1 is SGHTA and CDR2 FQGNSA. CDR3: CASNENRVSEAFF. CDR3 DNA: TGTGCCAGCAACGAAAACAGGGTGTCTGAAGCTTTCTTT.

CDR3 bases: TGTGCCAGCTCACCAGTGGGGACTGCTAATGAAAAACTGTTTTTT. It translates to CASSPVGTANEKLFF. V is TRBV18 and J is TRBJ1-4; D might be TRBD1 (5 bases). The CDR3 is 15 residues long. Trimming pared 2 bases from V and 3 bases from J, leaving 10 bases between. Germline values: CDR1 KGHSH, CDR2 LQKENI.

This chain links TRBV12-3 or TRBV12-4 with TRBJ1-6; 8 bases are a match to TRBD1. J was trimmed by 13 bases and V by 5 bases; bases with no gene match: 16. The CDR3 spans 16 residues. The CDR3 DNA sequence: TGTGCCAGCAGTCAGTCTTCCGGGACAGGATCTTGGCCCCTCCACTTT. It yields the protein CASSQSSGTGSWPLHF.

V and J are TRBV5-1 and TRBJ2-1; D is uncertain. CDR3 length equals 14 residues. The V and J ends lost 0 bases and 6 bases respectively, with 10 bases between them. Germline loops: CDR1 SGHRS, CDR2 YFSETQ. The CDR3 bases are TGCGCCAGCAGCTTGGCCGGTGAGAGCAATGAGCAGTTCTTC. It yields the protein CASSLAGESNEQFF.

The rearrangement links TRBV6-1 to TRBJ2-5; D gene unclear. The CDR3 length is 11 residues. Germline lookup yields CDR1 MNHNS and CDR2 SASEGT. The germline V and J ends were trimmed by 8 bases and 5 bases, with 9 bases remaining between them. The CDR3 region has the DNA TGTGCCAGCCAGCTATGGGAGACCCAGTACTTC. As protein: CASQLWETQYF.

The chain uses TRBV20-1 and TRBJ2-7; D is perhaps TRBD2 (6 bases). This CDR3 is 12 amino acids long. Trimming cost V 6 bases and J 0 bases, with 9 bases left between them. CDR1 is DFQATT, CDR2 SNEGSKA, per germline (reference sequence). CDR3 residues: CSAEGSSYEQYF. Here the CDR3 DNA reads TGCAGTGCGGAGGGGTCCTCCTACGAGCAGTACTTC.

The V call is TRBV6-5, the J call TRBJ2-7; D uncertain. V lost 7 bases and J 0 bases, leaving 16 bases between the germline ends. Germline V gene data show CDR1 as MNHEY and CDR2 as SVGAGI. The CDR3 length is 15 residues. The CDR3 nucleotides are TGTGCCAGCACCCCGATGGCTATCGGCTCCTACGAGCAGTACTTC. Protein product: CASTPMAIGSYEQYF.

The chain has TRBV24-1 and TRBJ2-3, with unresolved D. Trimming took 3 bases from V and 7 from J, leaving 10 bases between them. Germline CDR1 and CDR2: KGHDR and SFDVKD. This CDR3 spans 13 amino acids. The chain's CDR3 is CATSDGPANTQYF. The CDR3 DNA follows: TGTGCCACCAGTGATGGACCAGCAAATACGCAGTATTTT.

The rearrangement links TRBV3-1 to TRBJ1-2; no clear D. The CDR3 has 12 residues. The ends were cut back, 0 bases at V and 8 bases at J, with 7 bases in the middle. Germline V gene sequence: CDR1 LGHDT, CDR2 YNNKEL (reference sequence). CDR3 region: CASSQDSGGYTF. As DNA, the CDR3 is TGTGCCAGCAGCCAAGATTCAGGAGGCTACACCTTC.

The rearrangement uses TRBV3-1 and TRBJ2-1; possible D gene TRBD2, 5 bases. V lost 3 bases to trimming and J lost 6 bases, with 9 bases between them. Per the germline V gene, CDR1 is LGHDT and CDR2 is YNNKEL (reference sequence). This CDR3 comprises 13 residues. The CDR3 sequence is CASSHGVRNEQFF. In nucleotides, the CDR3 is TGTGCCAGCAGCCACGGGGTCCGCAATGAGCAGTTCTTC.

This clonotype has only a few counts. The V call is TRBV3-1, the J call TRBJ2-2; TRBD2 aligns across 9 bases. This CDR3 region has 15 residues. Germline lookup yields CDR1 LGHDT and CDR2 YNNKEL (reference sequence). V lost 6 bases to trimming and J lost 2 bases; unmatched junction nucleotides: 4. In nucleotides, the CDR3 is TGTGCCAGCAGGTTAGCGGGGGCAAACACCGGGGAGCTGTTTTTT. Translation: CASRLAGANTGELFF. The full variable domain, in which reference TRBV3-1 and TRBJ2-2 provide the parts outside the CDR3, is DTAVSQTPKYLVTQMGNDKSIKCEQNLGHDTMYWYKQDSKKFLKIMFSYNNKELIINETVPNRFSPKSPDKAHLNLHINSLELGDSAVYFCASRLAGANTGELFFGEGSRLTVL.

The V gene is TRBV29-1, the J gene TRBJ1-3; the D is unclear. Trimming left V 6 bases short and J 0 bases short, with 12 bases between. The CDR3 consists of 14 residues. Germline V gene sequence: CDR1 SQVTM, CDR2 ANQGSEA. The CDR3 DNA reads TGCAGCGTGACCAGTGGCGACTCTGGAAACACCATATATTTT. This encodes CSVTSGDSGNTIYF.

V usage is TRBV12-5 and J usage is TRBJ1-6; maybe TRBD1 (5 bases). This CDR3 spans 12 amino acids. Trimming stripped 7 bases from V and 9 bases from J, with 10 bases between. The V gene's germline CDR1 is LGHNT and CDR2 FRNRAP. The CDR3 region is CASALGVSPLHF. The CDR3 nucleotides are TGTGCTAGTGCTCTAGGGGTTTCACCCCTCCACTTT. The full variable domain, in which reference TRBV12-5 and TRBJ1-6 provide the parts outside the CDR3, is DARVTQTPRHKVTEMGQEVTMRCQPILGHNTVFWYRQTMMQGLELLAYFRNRAPLDDSGMPKDRFSAEMPDATLATLKIQPSEPRDSAVYFCASALGVSPLHFGNGTRLTVT.

The V gene is TRBV3-1, the J gene TRBJ2-3; perhaps D is TRBD1 or TRBD2 (6 bases each). The CDR3 is 13 residues long. Germline assignment: CDR1 LGHDT and CDR2 YNNKEL (reference sequence). V shed 8 bases and J shed 1 base, with 10 bases lying between them. The CDR3 spells CASGGRGTDTQYF. The CDR3 DNA reads as TGTGCCAGCGGGGGGCGGGGCACAGATACGCAGTATTTT.